This passage covers 20 T cell receptor beta chains from one sample sequenced in a study of spatial heterogeneity in lung cancer. The time point: sample taken at primary tumor resection. Tumor, nontumor lung or frozen PBMC supplied whole RNA that was sequenced unsorted. Using its own MiXCR run on the 5' RACE reads, TCRdb lists one record per CDR3 protein. The table lists tens of thousands of distinct CDR3 sequences, approximately 12% of them singletons, with under 50% in the top ten. The material sequenced was PBMCs, taken at surgery. These receptors originate from a male donor with early-stage non-small cell lung cancer.

A few counts support this clonotype. V is TRBV29-1 and J is TRBJ1-3; D is possibly TRBD1 (6 bases). The CDR3 runs to 15 residues. From germline, CDR1 is SQVTM and CDR2 ANQGSEA. The V end lost 0 bases, the J end lost 4 bases, and 13 bases lay between the germline ends. For the CDR3, the DNA is TGCAGCGTTGAAGAAAGCTGGGGGGCCGGAAACACCATATATTTT. Translating gives CSVEESWGAGNTIYF. The variable domain in full, completed from reference TRBV29-1 and TRBJ1-3, reads SAVISQKPSRDICQRGTSLTIQCQVDSQVTMMFWYRQQPGQSLTLIATANQGSEATYESGFVIDKFPISRPNLTFSTLTVSNMSPEDSSIYLCSVEESWGAGNTIYFGEGSWLTVV.

V usage is TRBV5-1 and J usage is TRBJ2-5; 7 nucleotides align to TRBD2. This CDR3 region has 15 residues. Trimming at V came to 4 bases and at J to 4 bases, leaving 10 bases not matched to a gene. Per germline, CDR1 SGHRS and CDR2 YFSETQ. CDR3 nucleotide sequence: TGCGCCAGCAGCCGGACGGGCCAGCGGGGAGAGACCCAGTACTTC. Translated, it gives CASSRTGQRGETQYF.

This clonotype showed up just a few times. The rearrangement uses TRBV5-5 and TRBJ1-5; D not resolved. The ends were cut back, 7 bases at V and 2 bases at J, with 13 bases in the middle. The CDR3 spans 14 residues. Per the germline V gene, CDR1 is SGHKS and CDR2 is YYEKEE (reference sequence). The CDR3 region is CASAWGGGNQPQHF. The CDR3 DNA reads as TGTGCCAGCGCATGGGGAGGAGGCAATCAGCCCCAGCATTTT.

In this sample, this clonotype turned up a few times. The chain recombines TRBV5-5 with TRBJ2-7; tentative D call: TRBD1 (5 bases). V gave up 4 bases and J gave up 4 bases, with 9 bases separating them. From germline, CDR1 is SGHKS and CDR2 YYEKEE (reference sequence). The CDR3 has 12 amino acids. CDR3 amino acids: CASSRTTYEQYF. In DNA form, the CDR3 reads TGTGCCAGCAGCCGGACAACATACGAGCAGTACTTC.

There are many counts of this clonotype. V is TRBV6-5 and J is TRBJ1-3, with unresolved D. The CDR3 consists of 16 residues. In germline, CDR1 is MNHEY, CDR2 SVGAGI. Trimming took 0 bases from V and 4 from J, leaving 13 bases between them. CDR3 in amino acids: CASSYSQAYQGNTIYF. The CDR3 coding sequence is TGTGCCAGCAGTTACTCGCAGGCCTACCAGGGAAACACCATATATTTT.

V is TRBV12-3 or TRBV12-4 and J is TRBJ2-7; perhaps TRBD2 as D (6 bases). The CDR3 contains 15 residues. The V gene lost 3 bases and the J gene lost 0 bases, with 12 bases spanning the gap. The chain's CDR3 is CASSFLSSDSYEQYF. The CDR3 DNA reads TGTGCCAGCAGTTTTCTGTCTAGCGACTCCTACGAGCAGTACTTC.

V is TRBV12-3 or TRBV12-4 and J is TRBJ2-2, with a possible D match to TRBD1 (6 bases). The V end was cut by 7 bases, the J end by 2 bases, with 17 bases between. The CDR3 extends over 16 amino acids. CDR3 sequence: CASNLGDTYNTGELFF. CDR3 in DNA: TGTGCCAGCAACCTGGGGGACACTTATAACACCGGGGAGCTGTTTTTT.

This clonotype turned up a few times. The genes are TRBV20-1 and TRBJ1-1; 9 bases map to TRBD1. The junction had 9 bases not matched to a gene; V was cut back by 6 bases and J by 4 bases. Germline values: CDR1 DFQATT, CDR2 SNEGSKA (reference sequence). The CDR3 is 14 amino acids. The CDR3 is CSARDRVVRTEAFF. The DNA of the CDR3 is TGCAGTGCGAGGGACAGGGTCGTCCGCACTGAAGCTTTCTTT.

CDR3 in amino acids: CASTKFRGQGGGSYEQYF. CDR3 nucleotide sequence: TGTGCCAGCACCAAATTCCGGGGACAGGGAGGAGGCTCCTACGAGCAGTACTTC. V usage is TRBV28 and J usage is TRBJ2-7; 9 bases are a match to TRBD1. Losses at the gene ends were 7 bases for V and 0 bases for J; bases not matched to a gene: 16. The germline V gene encodes CDR1 MDHEN and CDR2 SYDVKM. This CDR3 has 18 residues.

This clonotype was counted only a few times. The V gene is TRBV29-1, the J gene TRBJ2-1; D is tentatively TRBD1 or TRBD2 (5 bases each). V was trimmed by 7 bases and J by 5 bases, leaving 15 bases between them. Germline assignment: CDR1 SQVTM and CDR2 ANQGSEA. This CDR3 comprises 13 residues. The DNA for the CDR3 is TGCAGCGGACGGGACGGCACGGACAATGAGCAGTTCTTC. This encodes CSGRDGTDNEQFF.

This clonotype has just a few counts. The chain couples TRBV6-2 or TRBV6-3 to TRBJ2-7, with D unclear. Looked up from germline, CDR1 is MNHEY and CDR2 is SVGEGT. The CDR3 covers 15 residues. V shed 5 bases and J shed 0 bases, with 14 bases lying between them. Here the CDR3 DNA reads TGTGCCAGCAGTCACCATTGGCGAACCTCCTACGAGCAGTACTTC. Protein product: CASSHHWRTSYEQYF.

This sequence joins TRBV29-1 and TRBJ2-1; D call uncertain. V dropped 7 bases and J dropped 3 bases, with 10 bases sitting between them. Germline CDR1 SQVTM, CDR2 ANQGSEA. The CDR3 is 12 residues long. The CDR3 spells CSGTTSYNEQFF. The DNA for the CDR3 is TGCAGCGGTACCACCAGCTACAATGAGCAGTTCTTC.

The chain is built from TRBV6-2 or TRBV6-3 and TRBJ2-7; D might be TRBD2 (6 bases). Trimming stripped 0 bases from V and 2 bases from J, with 8 bases between. This CDR3 has 14 residues. CDR1 is MNHEY, CDR2 SVGEGT, per germline. CDR3 in DNA: TGTGCCAGCAGTTACTCCCGGGGGACCTACGAGCAGTACTTC. This sequence encodes CASSYSRGTYEQYF.

This clonotype was counted between two and nine times. This chain links TRBV7-2 with TRBJ2-7, with no clear D. This CDR3 is built from 14 residues. The V end was cut by 1 base, the J end by 7 bases, with 14 bases between. Per the germline V gene, CDR1 is SGHTA and CDR2 is FQGNSA. The CDR3 sequence is CASSLVTGDKEQYF. The CDR3 bases are TGTGCCAGCAGCTTAGTTACCGGCGACAAAGAGCAGTACTTC.

This chain joins TRBV7-2 and TRBJ1-2; D is undetermined. CDR1 and CDR2 from the germline V gene are SGHTA and FQGNSA. CDR3 size: 13 residues. The V end lost 3 bases, the J end lost 5 bases, and 10 bases lay between the germline ends. CDR3 loop: CASSLQQPYGYTF. The CDR3 DNA reads as TGTGCCAGCAGCTTGCAACAGCCGTATGGCTACACCTTC.

The chain recombines TRBV27 with TRBJ2-3; no reliable D call. Germline V CDR1 and CDR2: MNHEY, SMNVEV (reference sequence). The CDR3 covers 13 residues. With 7 bases removed from V and 0 bases from J, the gap between germline ends came to 8 bases. In DNA form, the CDR3 reads TGTGCCAGCAAAGAAAAGAGCACAGATACGCAGTATTTT. It translates to CASKEKSTDTQYF.

This clonotype was seen more than once but under ten times. The chain joins TRBV7-3 to TRBJ2-3; 7 positions agree with TRBD2. The length of the CDR3 is 16 residues. Unmatched junction bases numbered 7, after V lost 4 bases and J lost 0 bases. Germline CDR1 SGHTA, CDR2 FQGTGA. CDR3 bases: TGTGCCAGCAGCTACACAGCGGGAACGAGCACAGATACGCAGTATTTT. The encoded protein is CASSYTAGTSTDTQYF.

This clonotype was found once. This sequence joins TRBV29-1 and TRBJ2-3; 8 positions agree with TRBD2. V trimming: 4 bases; J trimming: 0 bases; junction bases outside the gene matches: 3. Germline CDR1 is SQVTM and CDR2 is ANQGSEA. The CDR3 is 14 residues long. CDR3 nucleotides: TGCAGCGTTGGACCTAGCGGGAGCACAGATACGCAGTATTTT. Translating gives CSVGPSGSTDTQYF.

The genes are TRBV12-3 or TRBV12-4 and TRBJ2-3; no clear D. Trimming cost V 6 bases and J 6 bases, with 13 bases left between them. This CDR3 region has 13 residues. This CDR3 is CASSPQVGDTQYF. The DNA for the CDR3 is TGTGCCAGCAGCCCCCAGGTGGGGGATACGCAGTATTTT.

J is TRBJ2-1 and V is TRBV7-2; 10 bases map to TRBD2. With V trimmed by 5 bases and J by 7 bases, 23 bases remained unmatched. Germline V gives CDR1 SGHTA, CDR2 FQGNSA. The CDR3 sequence is 20 residues long. The CDR3 here is CASSPHFASGSLYGENEQFF. CDR3 bases: TGTGCCAGCAGCCCCCACTTTGCTAGCGGGAGCCTGTATGGAGAGAATGAGCAGTTCTTC.